In its sample, the clone carrying this T cell receptor beta chain was seen a few times. The antigen remains undetermined. Because the CDR3 is missing its conserved closing phenylalanine or tryptophan, this is likely a read error. Those donating, healthy Caucasian individuals from Russia, were aged roughly 6 to 90. The source of the sample is a study of blood T cells in healthy people across ages. The study's findings and limits: Across samples, TCR beta diversity tracked strongly with naive T cell percentage.

The CDR3 is made up of 14 amino acids. Trimming took 3 bases from V and 6 from J; bases not matched to a gene: 5. Through a sample-barcoded 5' primer and a J-beta primer mix, a second PCR was run for 7 to 11 cycles. Sequencing recovered at least 2.5 million CDR3-containing paired-end reads from each sample. TCRdb reanalysed the 5' RACE reads using MiXCR and keeps one entry per CDR3 protein. Of roughly 1,000,000 distinct CDR3 sequences in the sample, almost 25% were seen once. This sample also belongs to another study, concerning T cells of mothers and their children. Per that paper: Second-PCR amplification with M1S added sample barcodes and 2-4 random nucleotides.

The receptor comes from a girl aged 2 to 9 in good health. The gene calls are TRBV12-3 or TRBV12-4 and TRBJ2-7, with 10 bases matching TRBD1. The sequenced sample was blood. The CDR3 here is CASSFLDRGSEQYS. The CDR3 nucleotides read TGTGCCAGCAGTTTCTTGGACAGGGGGTCCGAGCAGTACTCC.